This TCR beta chain came from a study of blood T cell repertoires in COVID-19. About the research overall: Samples representing acute and convalescent COVID-19 were sourced from the United States, Italy and Spain. The cDNA or gDNA used as material had been derived from T cells, B-cell-depleted T cells, or PBMCs.

In this sample, this clone turned up once. In Seattle, patients joined the study during active infection and were tracked longitudinally. Germline CDR1 reads SGHDT; CDR2 reads YYEEEE. The CDR3 has 14 amino acids. V gave up 6 bases and J gave up 7 bases, with 19 bases separating them. Sequencing was performed with immunoSEQ multiplex PCR; in TCRdb, only in-frame clones are kept and a portion is missing. Of some 180,000 clones in the sample, roughly 83% were seen once. Material: peripheral blood. The gene calls are TRBV5-6 and TRBJ1-2; D is perhaps TRBD1 (6 bases). The clonotype was recovered from a woman aged 40 to 49 with COVID-19, enrolled during active disease. CDR3 coding DNA: TGTGCCAGCATCGATCTAGGGGGGGCAGGTGGCTACACCTTC. Translation gives CASIDLGGAGGYTF.